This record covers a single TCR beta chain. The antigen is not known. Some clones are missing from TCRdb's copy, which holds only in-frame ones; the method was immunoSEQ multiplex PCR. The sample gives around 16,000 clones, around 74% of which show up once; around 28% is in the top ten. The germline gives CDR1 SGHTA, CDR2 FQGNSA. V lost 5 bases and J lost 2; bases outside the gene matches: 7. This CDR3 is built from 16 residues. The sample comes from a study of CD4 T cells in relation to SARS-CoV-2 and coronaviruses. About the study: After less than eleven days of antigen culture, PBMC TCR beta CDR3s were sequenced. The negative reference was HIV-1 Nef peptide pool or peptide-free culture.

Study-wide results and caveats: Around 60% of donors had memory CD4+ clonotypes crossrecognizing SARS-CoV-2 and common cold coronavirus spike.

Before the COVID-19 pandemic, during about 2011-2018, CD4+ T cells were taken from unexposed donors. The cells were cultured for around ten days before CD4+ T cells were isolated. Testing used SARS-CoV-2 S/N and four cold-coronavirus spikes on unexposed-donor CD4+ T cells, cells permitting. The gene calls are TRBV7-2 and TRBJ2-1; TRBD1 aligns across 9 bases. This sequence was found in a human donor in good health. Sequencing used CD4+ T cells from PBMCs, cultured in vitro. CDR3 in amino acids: CASSLTGTGTYNEQFF. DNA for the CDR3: TGTGCCAGCAGCCTTACCGGGACAGGGACCTACAATGAGCAGTTCTTC.